This T cell receptor (beta chain) appears in the sequencing data of a study of blood T cell repertoires in COVID-19. Study-wide background: Researchers got acute and convalescent COVID-19 samples from the United States, Italy and Spain.

Assay: immunoSEQ multiplex PCR; the TCRdb copy retains only in-frame clones and omits some. The sample includes 300,000 to 500,000 clones, roughly 90% of them seen just once. The J segment lost 6 bases and the V segment lost 4 bases, leaving 5 bases of the junction unmatched. The germline CDR1 and CDR2 sequences are WSHSY and SAAADI. CDR3 length: 13 amino acids. The source of this sequence is a woman aged 40 to 50 with acute COVID-19. Sequences were obtained from PBMCs or T cells enriched from blood (not recorded which). This chain connects TRBV10-2 to TRBJ1-1; 7 nucleotides line up with TRBD1. CDR3 nucleotide sequence: TGCGCCAGCAGTGCTACAGGGGTCTCTGAAGCTTTCTTT. Protein sequence: CASSATGVSEAFF.